This paragraph covers one T cell receptor (beta chain) sequence. This sample is part of a study of blood T cell repertoires in COVID-19. Study in general: The United States, Italy and Spain were the sources of the acute and convalescent COVID-19 samples.

Authors' analysis steps: Quantification of nucleated cells was approximated via reference gene primer amplification. Sequencing was performed with immunoSEQ multiplex PCR; in TCRdb, only in-frame clones are kept and a portion is missing. V, J and clone size are those of that table, while D and trimming were read from the DNA. The sample lists tens of thousands of clones; roughly 90% were seen once. The CDR3 is 13 amino acids. The V end was cut by 10 bases, the J end by 5 bases, with 17 bases between. The chain links TRBV12-3 or TRBV12-4 to TRBJ2-5; TRBD2 might be the D (7 bases). Sample: peripheral blood. This clonotype was obtained from a woman aged 60-75 years with acute or convalescent COVID-19. The CDR3 DNA sequence: TGTGCCACCAATGGGGGCGGGGGCGAGACCCAGTACTTC. Residues: CATNGGGGETQYF.